Below, 24 T cell receptor beta chains from the same sample are listed, as sequenced in a study of cytomegalovirus exposure and HLA in healthy donors. This PCR relied on a set of 60 Vbeta primers and 13 Jbeta primers. The repertoire was sequenced with immunoSEQ multiplex PCR; TCRdb's copy has only in-frame clones and lacks some. The profile shows some 150,000 clones, around 82% of them singletons. The sequenced sample consisted of PBMCs. The receptors derive from a man aged 50 to 59 in good health and CMV-seronegative.

The gene calls are TRBV6-1 and TRBJ1-2; D call uncertain. V was cut by 4 bases and J by 2 bases, with 11 bases left in between. CDR1 is MNHNS, CDR2 SASEGT, per germline. The length of the CDR3 is 14 residues. The CDR3 loop is CASSVGTSNYGYTF. In nucleotides, the CDR3 is TGTGCCAGCAGTGTGGGCACTTCCAACTATGGCTACACCTTC.

This sequence joins TRBV29-1 and TRBJ1-1, with a weak D call TRBD1 (6 bases). V was cut by 3 bases and J by 2 bases, with 16 bases left in between. Germline V gene sequence: CDR1 SQVTM, CDR2 ANQGSEA. The CDR3 has 15 amino acids. The DNA of the CDR3 is TGCAGCGTTGAGAGAGGGGCAGGGGTAAACACTGAAGCTTTCTTT. This encodes CSVERGAGVNTEAFF.

The J gene is TRBJ2-3, the V gene TRBV6-5; weak D call: TRBD2 (7 bases). V was shortened by 7 bases and J by 2 bases, with 16 bases between the two germline ends. Germline assignment: CDR1 MNHEY and CDR2 SVGAGI. The CDR3 length is 15 residues. CDR3 in DNA: TGTGCCAGCACCCCGCCGGGGGGCCCCACAGATACGCAGTATTTT. Protein: CASTPPGGPTDTQYF.

CDR3 sequence: CASLTAGLNQPQHF. DNA for the CDR3: TGTGCCAGCCTCACAGCCGGATTAAATCAGCCCCAGCATTTT. The chain has TRBV28 and TRBJ1-5, with D uncertain. Trimming pared 8 bases from V and 4 bases from J, leaving 15 bases between. Germline values: CDR1 MDHEN, CDR2 SYDVKM. The CDR3 is 14 amino acids.

Only a few counts were recorded for this clone. The rearrangement joins TRBV5-1 to TRBJ1-3, with D maybe TRBD1 (5 bases). Trimming took 3 bases from V and 4 from J, leaving 11 bases between them. The CDR3 totals 14 residues. The germline gives CDR1 SGHRS, CDR2 YFSETQ. The DNA of the CDR3 is TGCGCCAGCAGCTCGGGGACTTCCGGAAACACCATATATTTT. Translated: CASSSGTSGNTIYF.

The genes are TRBV4-1 and TRBJ2-2; no definite D call. Germline V gene sequence: CDR1 MGHRA, CDR2 YSYEKL. Trimming pared 0 bases from V and 6 bases from J, leaving 8 bases between. The CDR3 runs to 14 residues. CDR3 sequence: CASSQEAFPGELFF. CDR3 in DNA: TGCGCCAGCAGCCAAGAAGCCTTCCCCGGGGAGCTGTTTTTT.

V is TRBV6-5 and J is TRBJ2-2, with 11 bases aligning to TRBD2. V shed 6 bases and J 4 bases; nucleotides not matched to a gene: 4. Looked up from germline, CDR1 is MNHEY and CDR2 is SVGAGI. The CDR3 is made up of 15 amino acids. The CDR3: CASSQLAGVTGELFF. The CDR3 nucleotides are TGTGCCAGCAGCCAACTAGCGGGAGTCACCGGGGAGCTGTTTTTT.

In its sample, this clone was seen a few times. This chain joins TRBV5-1 and TRBJ2-5; a weak D match, TRBD2 (7 bases). The germline V and J ends were trimmed by 0 bases and 4 bases, with 13 bases remaining between them. CDR1 and CDR2 (germline): SGHRS, YFSETQ. The CDR3 has 15 amino acids. CDR3 loop: CASSLGTGGRETQYF. The CDR3 DNA reads TGCGCCAGCAGCTTGGGCACGGGGGGCAGAGAGACCCAGTACTTC.

A word on this clone: The germline gene is not matched at one end of the junction; a read error may be the cause. The chain links TRBV7-7 to TRBJ2-7; 7 bases fit TRBD2. The germline CDR1 and CDR2 sequences are SSHAT and FNYEAQ (reference sequence). The CDR3 contains 14 residues. CDR3 sequence (DNA): TGTGCTAGCAGCCAGGGCGGGAGTGGCAACGAGCAGTACTTC. It encodes CASSQGGSGNEQYF.

This clone was picked up one time. The V gene is TRBV5-4, the J gene TRBJ1-4; the match to TRBD1 covers 7 bases. J was trimmed by 8 bases and V by 0 bases; bases with no gene match: 7. Germline loops: CDR1 SGHNT, CDR2 YYREEE (reference sequence). The CDR3 has 15 amino acids. The CDR3: CASSLGRGLEEKLFF. For the CDR3, the DNA is TGTGCCAGCAGCTTGGGGAGGGGGCTGGAAGAAAAACTGTTTTTT.

This chain uses TRBV9 with TRBJ2-2; 9 bases line up with TRBD1. Germline V gene sequence: CDR1 SGDLS, CDR2 YYNGEE. The CDR3 is made up of 17 amino acids. The ends lost 3 bases at V and 0 bases at J; junction bases unmatched: 6. The CDR3 nucleotides read TGTGCCAGCAGCGGCACCCGGACAGGGGCGAACACCGGGGAGCTGTTTTTT. It codes for CASSGTRTGANTGELFF.

The chain recombines TRBV6-5 with TRBJ1-2; unclear D gene. V lost 5 bases to trimming and J lost 4 bases, with 11 bases between them. From germline, CDR1 is MNHEY and CDR2 SVGAGI. This CDR3 is built from 13 residues. The CDR3: CASSRKGVYGYTF. Written as DNA, the CDR3 is TGTGCCAGCAGTAGAAAGGGAGTCTATGGCTACACCTTC.

V gene TRBV9 combines with J gene TRBJ1-1; TRBD1 is a possible D gene (5 bases). Trimming shortened V by 4 bases and J by 0 bases, and 19 bases separated the two germline ends. CDR1 and CDR2 (germline): SGDLS, YYNGEE. The CDR3 covers 17 residues. In DNA, the CDR3 is TGTGCCAGCAGCCCCCGTGATTCGTCAGGGATGAACACTGAAGCTTTCTTT. Translation gives CASSPRDSSGMNTEAFF.

This clone was seen more than once but under ten times. The chain couples TRBV28 to TRBJ1-5; D gene uncertain. V was shortened by 6 bases and J by 4 bases, with 16 bases between the two germline ends. The CDR3 totals 15 residues. CDR1 is MDHEN, CDR2 SYDVKM, per germline. CDR3 nucleotides: TGTGCCAGCAGGCCTCGGGGAATAGGGAATCAGCCCCAGCATTTT. Amino acids: CASRPRGIGNQPQHF.

The chain is built from TRBV18 and TRBJ2-1, with D perhaps matching TRBD1 (5 bases). The CDR3 is made up of 14 amino acids. Between the trimmed V and J ends, which lost 2 bases and 2 bases, there was a span of 7 bases. Germline CDR1 and CDR2: KGHSH and LQKENI. CDR3 DNA: TGTGCCAGCTCACCAGGGGCTGCCTACAATGAGCAGTTCTTC. Translation gives CASSPGAAYNEQFF. The complete variable domain, with remaining parts taken from reference TRBV18 and TRBJ2-1, reads NAGVMQNPRHLVRRRGQEARLRCSPMKGHSHVYWYRQLPEEGLKFMVYLQKENIIDESGMPKERFSAEFPKEGPSILRIQQVVRGDSAAYFCASSPGAAYNEQFFGPGTRLTVL.

V and J are TRBV6-6 and TRBJ2-7; 8 bases line up with TRBD1. The V and J ends lost 8 bases and 3 bases, in that order; junction bases with no gene match: 9. Germline V gives CDR1 MNHNY, CDR2 SVGAGI (reference sequence). The CDR3 is 14 residues long. In DNA, the CDR3 is TGTGCCAGCGAGAGTTCGGGACAGGACTACGAGCAGTACTTC. Protein product: CASESSGQDYEQYF.

The rearrangement links TRBV5-6 to TRBJ1-3; D gene unclear. Germline V lookup: CDR1 SGHDT, CDR2 YYEEEE. The CDR3 covers 14 residues. V lost 0 bases and J 8 bases, leaving 12 bases between the germline ends. CDR3 in DNA: TGTGCCAGCAGCTTGGGGCCAAAAGAGGACACCATATATTTT. It specifies CASSLGPKEDTIYF.

The chain couples TRBV11-3 to TRBJ2-7; D not resolved. The length of the CDR3 is 14 residues. Germline loops: CDR1 SGHNT, CDR2 YENEEA. Trimming took 1 base from V and 0 from J, leaving 7 bases between them. The CDR3, as DNA: TGTGCCAGCAGCTTAGTGGCAGTCTCCTACGAGCAGTACTTC. Its translation: CASSLVAVSYEQYF.

The rearrangement joins TRBV5-1 to TRBJ2-7, with 7 bases fitting TRBD1. The CDR3 is 18 residues long. The germline gives CDR1 SGHRS, CDR2 YFSETQ. Germline trimming cut 0 bases from V and 2 bases from J; bases unmatched to any gene: 14. The CDR3 here is CASSLAYRGQAETYEQYF. DNA of the CDR3: TGCGCCAGCAGCTTGGCCTATAGGGGGCAGGCGGAGACCTACGAGCAGTACTTC.

The CDR3 loop is CASSLGGQSSYNEQFF. Written as DNA, the CDR3 is TGTGCCAGCAGCTTGGGGGGACAGAGCTCCTACAATGAGCAGTTCTTC. The chain joins TRBV5-4 to TRBJ2-1; 7 bases are a match to TRBD1. Germline-derived CDR1 and CDR2 are SGHNT and YYREEE (reference sequence). The trim removed 0 bases at V and 0 bases at J, leaving 3 bases unmatched. CDR3 size: 16 residues.

This clone was observed a few times. This rearrangement joins TRBV6-1 to TRBJ2-2; 7 bases line up with TRBD1. J gave up 2 bases and V 2 bases, and 8 bases lay outside the gene matches. This CDR3 contains 17 residues. Germline assignment: CDR1 MNHNS and CDR2 SASEGT. This CDR3 reads CASSERQGNINTGELFF. Written as DNA, the CDR3 is TGTGCCAGCAGTGAAAGACAGGGTAACATAAACACCGGGGAGCTGTTTTTT.

The rearrangement uses TRBV2 and TRBJ2-3; D is possibly TRBD1 (5 bases). Germline lookup yields CDR1 SNHLY and CDR2 FYNNEI. The CDR3 contains 15 residues. V shed 8 bases and J shed 0 bases, with 15 bases lying between them. In DNA, the CDR3 is TGTGCCAGCTCTCAGGGTCAGGCGAGCACAGATACGCAGTATTTT. Translation: CASSQGQASTDTQYF. Complete variable domain (other parts from reference TRBV2 and TRBJ2-3): EPEVTQTPSHQVTQMGQEVILRCVPISNHLYFYWYRQILGQKVEFLVSFYNNEISEKSEIFDDQFSVERPDGSNFTLKIRSTKLEDSAMYFCASSQGQASTDTQYFGPGTRLTVL.

The chain has TRBV5-4 and TRBJ1-2; D gene unclear. Trimming stripped 4 bases from V and 6 bases from J, with 4 bases between. CDR1 SGHNT and CDR2 YYREEE come from the germline V gene (reference sequence). The CDR3 contains 10 residues. CDR3 DNA sequence: TGTGCCAGCAGCGCGGATGGCTACACCTTC. Residues: CASSADGYTF.

The chain links TRBV5-1 to TRBJ1-6, with 7 bases lining up with TRBD1. The CDR3 runs to 18 residues. Germline loops: CDR1 SGHRS, CDR2 YFSETQ. V lost 0 bases, J lost 0 bases, and 6 bases stayed unmatched. The CDR3: CASSLVGGQSSYNSPLHF. CDR3 DNA: TGCGCCAGCAGCTTGGTAGGGGGACAGAGCTCCTATAATTCACCCCTCCACTTT.